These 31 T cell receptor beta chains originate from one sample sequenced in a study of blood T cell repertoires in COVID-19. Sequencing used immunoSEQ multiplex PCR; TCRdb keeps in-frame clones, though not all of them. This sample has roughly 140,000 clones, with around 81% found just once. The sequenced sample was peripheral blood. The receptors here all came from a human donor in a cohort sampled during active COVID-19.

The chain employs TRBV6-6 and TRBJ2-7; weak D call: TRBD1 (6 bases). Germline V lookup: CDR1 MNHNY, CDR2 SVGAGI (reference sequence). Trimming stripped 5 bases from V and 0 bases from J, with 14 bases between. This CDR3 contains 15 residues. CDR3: CASSEWGTSSYEQYF. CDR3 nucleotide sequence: TGTGCCAGCAGTGAGTGGGGGACAAGCTCCTACGAGCAGTACTTC.

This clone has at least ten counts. CDR3 sequence (DNA): TGTGCCAGCAGGCCACAGGGACCTGGAAACACCATATATTTT. Amino acids: CASRPQGPGNTIYF. The V gene is TRBV2, the J gene TRBJ1-3, with D tentatively TRBD1 (6 bases). The germline CDR1 and CDR2 sequences are SNHLY and FYNNEI. Trimming cost V 6 bases and J 2 bases, with 11 bases left between them. The length of the CDR3 is 14 residues.

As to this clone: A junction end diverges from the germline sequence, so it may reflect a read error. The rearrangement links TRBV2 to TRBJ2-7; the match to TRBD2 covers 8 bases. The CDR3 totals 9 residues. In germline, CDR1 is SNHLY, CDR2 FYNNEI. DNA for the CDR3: TGTGCCAGCAGCCGCGGGGGGAACTTC. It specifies CASSRGGNF.

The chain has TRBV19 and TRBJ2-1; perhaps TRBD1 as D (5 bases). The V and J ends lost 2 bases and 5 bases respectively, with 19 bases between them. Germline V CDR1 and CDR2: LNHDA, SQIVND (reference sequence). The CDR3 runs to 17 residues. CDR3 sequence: CASSIRYQGNLNNEQFF. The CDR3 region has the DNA TGTGCCAGTAGTATAAGATATCAGGGAAATTTGAACAATGAGCAGTTCTTC.

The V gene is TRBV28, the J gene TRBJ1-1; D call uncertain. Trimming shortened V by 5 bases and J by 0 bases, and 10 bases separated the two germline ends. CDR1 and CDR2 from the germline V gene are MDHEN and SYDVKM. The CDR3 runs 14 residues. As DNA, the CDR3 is TGTGCCAGCAGTGAACTACAAGTGAACACTGAAGCTTTCTTT. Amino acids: CASSELQVNTEAFF.

CDR3 bases: TGTGCCAGCAGGAATAGCGGGAGGGCCTACGAGCAGTACTTC. This encodes CASRNSGRAYEQYF. The rearrangement joins TRBV28 to TRBJ2-7; 11 nucleotides line up with TRBD2. CDR1 and CDR2 from the germline V gene are MDHEN and SYDVKM. This CDR3 spans 14 amino acids. Trimming removed 6 bases from V and 2 bases from J; junction bases left unmatched: 3.

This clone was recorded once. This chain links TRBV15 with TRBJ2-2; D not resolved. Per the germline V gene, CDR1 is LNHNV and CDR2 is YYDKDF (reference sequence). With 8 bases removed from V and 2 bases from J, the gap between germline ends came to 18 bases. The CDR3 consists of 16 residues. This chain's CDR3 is CATAAPARHNTGELFF. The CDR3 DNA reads TGTGCCACCGCCGCCCCGGCCAGGCACAACACCGGGGAGCTGTTTTTT.

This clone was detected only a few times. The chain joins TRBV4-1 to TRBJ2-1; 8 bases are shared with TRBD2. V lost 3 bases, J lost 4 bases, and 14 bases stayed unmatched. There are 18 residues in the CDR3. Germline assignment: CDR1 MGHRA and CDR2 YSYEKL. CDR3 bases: TGCGCCAGCAGCCATCCTCAGGGTAGGCTAGCGGGTTACAATGAGCAGTTCTTC. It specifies CASSHPQGRLAGYNEQFF.

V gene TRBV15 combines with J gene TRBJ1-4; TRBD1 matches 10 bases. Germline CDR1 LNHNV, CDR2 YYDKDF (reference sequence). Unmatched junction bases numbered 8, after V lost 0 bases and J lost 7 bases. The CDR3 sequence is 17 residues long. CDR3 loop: CATSRDGTGVRSEKLFF. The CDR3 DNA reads TGTGCCACCAGCAGAGACGGGACAGGGGTTCGAAGTGAAAAACTGTTTTTT.

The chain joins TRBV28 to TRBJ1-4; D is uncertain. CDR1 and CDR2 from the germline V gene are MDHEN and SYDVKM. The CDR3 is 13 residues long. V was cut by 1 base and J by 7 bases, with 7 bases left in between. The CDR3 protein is CASSLFSVEKLFF. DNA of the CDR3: TGTGCCAGCAGTTTATTCTCCGTTGAAAAACTGTTTTTT.

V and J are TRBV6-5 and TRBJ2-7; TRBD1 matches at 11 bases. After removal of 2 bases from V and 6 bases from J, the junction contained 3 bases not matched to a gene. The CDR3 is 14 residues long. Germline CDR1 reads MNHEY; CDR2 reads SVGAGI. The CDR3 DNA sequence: TGTGCCAGCAGTTACGCCGGGACAGGGGGCGAGCAGTACTTC. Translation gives CASSYAGTGGEQYF.

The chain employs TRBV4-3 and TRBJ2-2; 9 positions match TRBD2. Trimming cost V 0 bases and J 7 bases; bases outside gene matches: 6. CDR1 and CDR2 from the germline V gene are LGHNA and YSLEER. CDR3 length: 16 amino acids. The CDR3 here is CASSQDWLAGYGELFF. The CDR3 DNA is TGCGCCAGCAGCCAAGATTGGCTAGCGGGATACGGGGAGCTGTTTTTT.

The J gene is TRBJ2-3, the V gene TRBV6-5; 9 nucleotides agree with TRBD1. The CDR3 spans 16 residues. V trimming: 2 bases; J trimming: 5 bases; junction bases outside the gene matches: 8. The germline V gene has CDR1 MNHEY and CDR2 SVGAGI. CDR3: CASSYDHRGHRDTQYF. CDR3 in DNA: TGTGCCAGCAGTTACGACCACAGGGGGCATAGAGATACGCAGTATTTT.

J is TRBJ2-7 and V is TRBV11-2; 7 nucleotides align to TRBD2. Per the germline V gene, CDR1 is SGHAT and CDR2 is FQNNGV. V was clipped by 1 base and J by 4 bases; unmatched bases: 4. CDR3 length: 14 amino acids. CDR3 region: CASSLAPAGYEQYF. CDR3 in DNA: TGTGCCAGCAGCTTAGCCCCAGCGGGGTACGAGCAGTACTTC.

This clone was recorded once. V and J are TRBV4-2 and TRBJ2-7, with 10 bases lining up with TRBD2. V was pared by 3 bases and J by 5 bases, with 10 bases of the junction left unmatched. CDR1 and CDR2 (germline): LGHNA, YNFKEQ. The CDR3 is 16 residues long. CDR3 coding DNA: TGTGCCAGCAGCCAGATGCTAACTAGCGGGACGGACGAGCAGTACTTC. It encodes CASSQMLTSGTDEQYF.

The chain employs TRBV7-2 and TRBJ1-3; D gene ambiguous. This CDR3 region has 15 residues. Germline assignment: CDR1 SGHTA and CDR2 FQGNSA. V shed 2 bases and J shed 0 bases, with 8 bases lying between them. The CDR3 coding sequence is TGTGCCAGCAGCTTACGTCAGTCCTCTGGAAACACCATATATTTT. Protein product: CASSLRQSSGNTIYF.

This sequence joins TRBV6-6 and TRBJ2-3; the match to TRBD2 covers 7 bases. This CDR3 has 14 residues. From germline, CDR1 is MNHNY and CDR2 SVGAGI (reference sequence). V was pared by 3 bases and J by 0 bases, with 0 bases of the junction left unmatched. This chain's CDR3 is CASSYSGSTDTQYF. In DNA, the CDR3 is TGTGCCAGCAGTTATAGCGGGAGCACAGATACGCAGTATTTT.

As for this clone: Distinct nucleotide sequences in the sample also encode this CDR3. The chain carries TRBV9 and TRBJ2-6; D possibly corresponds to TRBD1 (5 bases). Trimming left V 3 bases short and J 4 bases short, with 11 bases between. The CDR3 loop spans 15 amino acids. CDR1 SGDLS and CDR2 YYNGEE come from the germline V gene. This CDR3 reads CASSAQGSGANVLTF. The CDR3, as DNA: TGTGCCAGCAGCGCGCAGGGATCAGGGGCCAACGTCCTGACTTTC.

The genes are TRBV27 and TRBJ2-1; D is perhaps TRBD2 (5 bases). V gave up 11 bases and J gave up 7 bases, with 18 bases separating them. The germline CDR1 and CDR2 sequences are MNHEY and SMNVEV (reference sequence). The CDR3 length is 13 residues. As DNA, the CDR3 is TGTGCCGTCAAAGGACTCAGAGGGAATGAGCAGTTCTTC. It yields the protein CAVKGLRGNEQFF.

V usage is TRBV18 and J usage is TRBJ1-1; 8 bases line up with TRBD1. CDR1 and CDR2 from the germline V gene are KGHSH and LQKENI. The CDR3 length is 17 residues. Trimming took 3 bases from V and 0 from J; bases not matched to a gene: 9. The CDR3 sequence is CASSPLPGQEMNTEAFF. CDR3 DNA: TGTGCCAGCTCACCCCTACCGGGACAGGAGATGAACACTGAAGCTTTCTTT.

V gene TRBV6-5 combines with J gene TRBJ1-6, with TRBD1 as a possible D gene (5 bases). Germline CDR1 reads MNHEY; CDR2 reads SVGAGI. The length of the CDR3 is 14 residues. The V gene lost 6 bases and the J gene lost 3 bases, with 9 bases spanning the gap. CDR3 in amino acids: CASRPGIYNSPLHF. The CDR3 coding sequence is TGTGCCAGCAGACCAGGGATCTATAATTCACCCCTCCACTTT.

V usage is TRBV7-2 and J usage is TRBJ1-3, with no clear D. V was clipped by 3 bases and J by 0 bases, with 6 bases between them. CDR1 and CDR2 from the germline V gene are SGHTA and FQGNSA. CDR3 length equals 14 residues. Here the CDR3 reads CASSFSFSGNTIYF. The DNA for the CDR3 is TGTGCCAGCAGCTTCTCGTTCTCTGGAAACACCATATATTTT.

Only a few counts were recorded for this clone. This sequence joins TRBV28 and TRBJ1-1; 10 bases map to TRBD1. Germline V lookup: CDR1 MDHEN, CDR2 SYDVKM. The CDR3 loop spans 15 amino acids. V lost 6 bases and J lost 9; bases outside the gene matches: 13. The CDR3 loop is CASRATGGSPSKAFF. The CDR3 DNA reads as TGTGCCAGCAGGGCGACAGGGGGCTCTCCCTCAAAAGCTTTCTTT.

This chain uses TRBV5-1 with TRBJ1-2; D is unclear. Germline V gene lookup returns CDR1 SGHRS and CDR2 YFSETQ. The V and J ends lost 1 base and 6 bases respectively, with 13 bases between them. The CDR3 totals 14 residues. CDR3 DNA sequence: TGCGCCAGCAGCTTGCTCGGCCGGGAGCATGGCTACACCTTC. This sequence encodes CASSLLGREHGYTF.

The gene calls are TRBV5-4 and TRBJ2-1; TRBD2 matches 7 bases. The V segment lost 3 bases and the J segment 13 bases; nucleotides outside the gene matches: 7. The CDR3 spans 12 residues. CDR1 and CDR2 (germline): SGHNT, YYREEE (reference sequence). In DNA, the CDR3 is TGTGCCAGCAGCTCCCGACTAGCTGAACAGTTCTTC. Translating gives CASSSRLAEQFF.

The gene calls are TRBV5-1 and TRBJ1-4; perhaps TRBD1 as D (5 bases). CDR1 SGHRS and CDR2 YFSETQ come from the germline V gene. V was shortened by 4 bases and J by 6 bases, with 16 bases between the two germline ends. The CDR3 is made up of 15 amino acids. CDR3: CASSPSGGVDEKLFF. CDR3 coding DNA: TGCGCCAGCAGCCCCTCCGGGGGGGTTGATGAAAAACTGTTTTTT. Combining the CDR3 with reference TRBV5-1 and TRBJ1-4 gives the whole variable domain KAGVTQTPRYLIKTRGQQVTLSCSPISGHRSVSWYQQTPGQGLQFLFEYFSETQRNKGNFPGRFSGRQFSNSRSEMNVSTLELGDSALYLCASSPSGGVDEKLFFGSGTQLSVL.

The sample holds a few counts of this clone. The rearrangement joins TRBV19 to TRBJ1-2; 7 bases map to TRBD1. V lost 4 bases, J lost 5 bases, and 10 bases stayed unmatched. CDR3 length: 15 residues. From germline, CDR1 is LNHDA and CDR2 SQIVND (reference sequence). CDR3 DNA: TGTGCCAGTAGTACCCGACAGGGAGGATGGTATGGCTACACCTTC. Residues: CASSTRQGGWYGYTF.

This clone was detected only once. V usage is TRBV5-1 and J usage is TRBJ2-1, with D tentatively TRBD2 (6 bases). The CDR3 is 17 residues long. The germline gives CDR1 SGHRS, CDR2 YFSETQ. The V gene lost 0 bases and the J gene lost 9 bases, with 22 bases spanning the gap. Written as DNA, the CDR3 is TGCGCCAGCAGCTTGGTCCTTTCCGGGAGTCTTGGGGTTGAGCAGTTCTTC. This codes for CASSLVLSGSLGVEQFF.

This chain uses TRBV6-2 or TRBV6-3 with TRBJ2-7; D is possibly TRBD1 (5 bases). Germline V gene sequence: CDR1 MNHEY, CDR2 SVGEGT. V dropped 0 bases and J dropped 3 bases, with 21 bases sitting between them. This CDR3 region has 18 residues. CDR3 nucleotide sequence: TGTGCCAGCAGTTACTCGCCCACCCTGGTGGGGCGCAGCTACGAGCAGTACTTC. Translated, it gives CASSYSPTLVGRSYEQYF.

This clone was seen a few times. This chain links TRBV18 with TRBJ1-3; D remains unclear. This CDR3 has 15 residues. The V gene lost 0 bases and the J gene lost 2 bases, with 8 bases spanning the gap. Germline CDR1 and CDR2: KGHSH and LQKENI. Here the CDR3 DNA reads TGTGCCAGCTCACCACCGTTCTCGGCTGGAAACACCATATATTTT. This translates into CASSPPFSAGNTIYF.

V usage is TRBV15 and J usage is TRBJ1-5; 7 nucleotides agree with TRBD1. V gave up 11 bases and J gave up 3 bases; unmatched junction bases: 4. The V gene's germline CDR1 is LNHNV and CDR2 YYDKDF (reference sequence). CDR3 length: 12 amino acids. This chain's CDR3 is CAVGQDNQPQHF. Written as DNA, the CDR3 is TGTGCCGTCGGACAGGACAATCAGCCCCAGCATTTT.